This T cell receptor beta chain was sequenced during a study of blood T cell repertoires in COVID-19. On the study more broadly: The cDNA or gDNA used as material had been derived from T cells, B-cell-depleted T cells, or PBMCs.

Germline values: CDR1 SGHKS, CDR2 YYEKEE (reference sequence). Germline trimming cut 5 bases from V and 4 bases from J; bases unmatched to any gene: 11. The CDR3 consists of 15 residues. Generated by immunoSEQ multiplex PCR, the TCRdb table keeps only in-frame clones and is missing some. The sample records under 450,000 clones, approximately 90% being singletons. Everyone who took part was roughly 18 to 90 years old, and they came from about two dozen US areas. Cohort placement rested on clinical history that participants reported themselves. This sequence originates from a woman aged 35 to 49 who had been exposed to COVID-19. The chain couples TRBV5-5 to TRBJ2-7; 8 positions match TRBD1. The sample taken for sequencing was PBMCs or T cells enriched from blood (not recorded which). The CDR3 is CASSRQGAKSYEQYF. Here the CDR3 DNA reads TGTGCCAGCAGTCGCCAGGGGGCGAAATCGTACGAGCAGTACTTC.